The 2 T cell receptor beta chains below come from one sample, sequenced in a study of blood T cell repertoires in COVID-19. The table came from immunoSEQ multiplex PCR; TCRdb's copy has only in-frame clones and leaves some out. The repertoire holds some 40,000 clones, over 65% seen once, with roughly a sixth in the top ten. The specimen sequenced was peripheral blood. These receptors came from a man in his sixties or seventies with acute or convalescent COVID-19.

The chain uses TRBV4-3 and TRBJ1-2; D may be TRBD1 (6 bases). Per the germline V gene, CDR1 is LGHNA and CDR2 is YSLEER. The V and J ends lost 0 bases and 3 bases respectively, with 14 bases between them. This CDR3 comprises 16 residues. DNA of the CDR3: TGCGCCAGCAGCCAAGATCTAAACAGGGCGTACTATGGCTACACCTTC. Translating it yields CASSQDLNRAYYGYTF.

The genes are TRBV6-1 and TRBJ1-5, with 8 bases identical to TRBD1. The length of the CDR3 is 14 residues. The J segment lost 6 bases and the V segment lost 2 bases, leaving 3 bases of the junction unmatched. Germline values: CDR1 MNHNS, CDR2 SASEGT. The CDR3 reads CASSEQGAGQPQHF. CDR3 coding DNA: TGTGCCAGCAGTGAACAGGGGGCAGGTCAGCCCCAGCATTTT.